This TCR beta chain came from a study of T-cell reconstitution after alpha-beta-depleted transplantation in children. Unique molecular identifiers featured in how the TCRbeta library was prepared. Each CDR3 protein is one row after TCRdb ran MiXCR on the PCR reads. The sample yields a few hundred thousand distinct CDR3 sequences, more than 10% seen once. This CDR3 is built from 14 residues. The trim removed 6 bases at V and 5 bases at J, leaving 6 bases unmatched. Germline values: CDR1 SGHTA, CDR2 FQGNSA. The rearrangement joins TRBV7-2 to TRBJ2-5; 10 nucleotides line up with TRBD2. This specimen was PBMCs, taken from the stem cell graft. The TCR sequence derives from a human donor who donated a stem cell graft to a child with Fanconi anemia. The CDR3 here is CASSRSGGGETQYF. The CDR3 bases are TGTGCCAGCAGTAGAAGCGGGGGGGGTGAGACCCAGTACTTC. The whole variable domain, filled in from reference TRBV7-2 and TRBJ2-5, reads GAGVSQSPSNKVTEKGKDVELRCDPISGHTALYWYRQSLGQGLEFLIYFQGNSAPDKSGLPSDRFSAERTGGSVSTLTIQRTQQEDSAVYLCASSRSGGGETQYFGPGTRLLVL.